These T cell receptor beta chains were read from a single sample in a study of T-cell memory formation after mild COVID-19. TCRdb passed the 5' RACE reads through MiXCR, listing each CDR3 protein once. The table lists about 560,000 distinct CDR3 sequences, roughly 17% of them singletons. The sequenced sample consisted of PBMCs or a T cell subset sorted from them (not recorded which). Receptors were obtained from an adult woman who had mild COVID-19 (a few samples of this study predate the infection). Cell type and time point are not known. CDR3s include the opening cysteine and the closing phenylalanine or tryptophan. The order of the fields is CDR3 DNA, CDR3 protein, D gene, J gene, clone size, V gene. A D gene is named only where the DNA matches it firmly. Size tells how often a clone was seen (once, few, many) or the class of an expanded clone, and some rows leave it out.

CDR3 DNA: TGTGCCAGCAGCAAAGAGCTAGCGGGCGGAAGGGATACGCAGTATTTT
CDR3 protein: CASSKELAGGRDTQYF
D gene: NA
J gene: TRBJ2-3
clone size: few
V gene: TRBV21-1

CDR3 DNA: TGCGCCAGCATGAGGAATAGGGGAGAGACCCAGTACTTC
CDR3 protein: CASMRNRGETQYF
D gene: NA
J gene: TRBJ2-5
clone size: few
V gene: TRBV5-1

CDR3 DNA: TGTGCTAGTGGTTTGGGAATCAGGGGTGGAGAGACCCAGTACTTC
CDR3 protein: CASGLGIRGGETQYF
D gene: NA
J gene: TRBJ2-5
clone size: NA
V gene: TRBV12-5

CDR3 DNA: TGTGCCAGCAGCATCGGACAGTTGCGGGGGGGAGCTTTCTTT
CDR3 protein: CASSIGQLRGGAFF
D gene: NA
J gene: TRBJ1-1
clone size: NA
V gene: TRBV7-9

CDR3 DNA: TGTGCCAGTAGCACGGACAGCCTGGCACCCCTCCACTTT
CDR3 protein: CASSTDSLAPLHF
D gene: NA
J gene: TRBJ1-6
clone size: NA
V gene: TRBV19

CDR3 DNA: TGCGCCAGCAGCTCAATAGCGGATAACACCGGGGAGCTGTTTTTT
CDR3 protein: CASSSIADNTGELFF
D gene: NA
J gene: TRBJ2-2
clone size: NA
V gene: TRBV5-1

CDR3 DNA: TGCGCCAGCAGCCAGCACAGGACTAGCGTCACCTACGAGCAGTACTTC
CDR3 protein: CASSQHRTSVTYEQYF
D gene: TRBD2
J gene: TRBJ2-7
clone size: few
V gene: TRBV4-3

CDR3 DNA: TGTGCCAGCAGTTCCACCGGGACAGGGCTTGAAAAACTGTTTTTT
CDR3 protein: CASSSTGTGLEKLFF
D gene: TRBD1
J gene: TRBJ1-4
clone size: NA
V gene: TRBV7-9

CDR3 DNA: TGTGCCAGCAGTGTAGGAGGGACCATATCCCTCCACTTT
CDR3 protein: CASSVGGTISLHF
D gene: NA
J gene: TRBJ1-6
clone size: NA
V gene: TRBV2

CDR3 DNA: TGTGCCAGCAGCGTAGGGGTCCCGAACACTGAAGCTTTCTTT
CDR3 protein: CASSVGVPNTEAFF
D gene: NA
J gene: TRBJ1-1
clone size: once
V gene: TRBV9

CDR3 DNA: TGTGCCAGTTCCCAGAAAGATGACTATAATTCACCCCTCCACTTT
CDR3 protein: CASSQKDDYNSPLHF
D gene: NA
J gene: TRBJ1-6
clone size: NA
V gene: TRBV19